A single sample is the source of the 18 T cell receptor beta chains below, sequenced in a study of blood T cell repertoires in COVID-19 (dated by TCRdb to 2019 to 2021). Libraries were made using the immunoSEQ multiplex PCR assay. TCRdb took over this immuneACCESS table, retaining in-frame rearrangements with V and J assigned. Such tables are incomplete; in checked studies, under half of the missing clones stem from an unresolved V gene, and the remainder is unexplained. Present in this sample are under 40,000 clones, roughly 88% of which were seen just once. Of the sample, roughly 30% falls within the top ten clones. The sample taken for sequencing was peripheral blood. Source of these receptors: a man between 65 and 80 years old with active COVID-19.

The J gene is TRBJ1-4, the V gene TRBV30; 8 nucleotides agree with TRBD1. CDR3 length: 18 residues. Trimming cost V 0 bases and J 1 base; bases outside gene matches: 10. Germline V gene lookup returns CDR1 GTSNPN and CDR2 SVGIG (reference sequence). In DNA form, the CDR3 reads TGTGCCTGGAGTGTATTCAGGGGGCTGAATGGAACTAATGAAAAACTGTTTTTT. Protein product: CAWSVFRGLNGTNEKLFF.

The rearrangement uses TRBV15 and TRBJ1-1; D uncertain. The V and J ends lost 1 base and 2 bases respectively, with 8 bases between them. CDR3 length: 14 amino acids. The V gene's germline CDR1 is LNHNV and CDR2 YYDKDF (reference sequence). CDR3 DNA sequence: TGTGCCACCAGCAGAGGCCAGATAAACACTGAAGCTTTCTTT. Translation gives CATSRGQINTEAFF. Supplemented by reference TRBV15 and TRBJ1-1, the full variable domain reads DAMVIQNPRYQVTQFGKPVTLSCSQTLNHNVMYWYQQKSSQAPKLLFHYYDKDFNNEADTPDNFQSRRPNTSFCFLDIRSPGLGDTAMYLCATSRGQINTEAFFGQGTRLTVV.

The chain employs TRBV7-9 and TRBJ2-3; weak D call: TRBD1 (6 bases). Trimming removed 5 bases at V and 0 bases at J, with 15 bases between. This CDR3 contains 16 residues. Germline CDR1 SEHNR, CDR2 FQNEAQ (reference sequence). CDR3: CASSRQVNPSTDTQYF. The CDR3 nucleotides are TGTGCCAGCAGCAGACAGGTTAACCCTAGCACAGATACGCAGTATTTT.

This chain links TRBV28 with TRBJ2-7; 7 bases are a match to TRBD1. J gave up 1 base and V 5 bases, and 8 bases lay outside the gene matches. CDR1 is MDHEN and CDR2 is SYDVKM in the germline V gene. The CDR3 is 15 amino acids. The CDR3 protein is CASSPYDRASYEQYF. The CDR3 region has the DNA TGTGCCAGCAGTCCCTATGACAGGGCATCCTACGAGCAGTACTTC.

This clone showed up just once. J is TRBJ2-7 and V is TRBV2; TRBD1 matches at 7 bases. With 6 bases clipped from V and 1 base from J, the junction kept 6 bases outside the gene matches. The CDR3 sequence is 14 residues long. The V gene's germline CDR1 is SNHLY and CDR2 FYNNEI. The CDR3 nucleotides are TGTGCCAGCAGGGCGAGACAGGGATCCTACGAGCAGTACTTC. Its translation: CASRARQGSYEQYF.

The CDR3 region is CASSYGGASYEQYF. The CDR3 nucleotides are TGTGCCAGCAGTTACGGGGGGGCCTCCTACGAGCAGTACTTC. The genes are TRBV6-5 and TRBJ2-7, with a possible D match to TRBD2 (7 bases). Germline loops: CDR1 MNHEY, CDR2 SVGAGI. The length of the CDR3 is 14 residues. The V gene lost 2 bases and the J gene lost 0 bases, with 8 bases spanning the gap.

The rearrangement uses TRBV4-3 and TRBJ2-7; 7 positions agree with TRBD2. V trimming: 4 bases; J trimming: 3 bases; junction bases outside the gene matches: 9. Per the germline V gene, CDR1 is LGHNA and CDR2 is YSLEER. CDR3 length equals 15 residues. In DNA, the CDR3 is TGCGCCAGCAGCCTATTTGCGGGAGAGGGCTACGAGCAGTACTTC. Translation: CASSLFAGEGYEQYF.

V is TRBV5-1 and J is TRBJ1-4; D gene uncertain. The CDR3 runs to 14 residues. Trimming took 2 bases from V and 8 from J, leaving 13 bases between them. Germline V gene data show CDR1 as SGHRS and CDR2 as YFSETQ. CDR3 nucleotide sequence: TGCGCCAGCAGCTTACGGCTCGGGGAGGAAAAACTGTTTTTT. Translating gives CASSLRLGEEKLFF.

The gene calls are TRBV28 and TRBJ1-2, with D possibly matching TRBD1 (5 bases). This CDR3 region has 16 residues. The germline gives CDR1 MDHEN, CDR2 SYDVKM. The V gene lost 2 bases and the J gene lost 1 base, with 14 bases spanning the gap. For the CDR3, the DNA is TGTGCCAGCAGTTTAGGGGGAGGGTCCCTTAACTATGGCTACACCTTC. It yields the protein CASSLGGGSLNYGYTF.

The chain couples TRBV24-1 to TRBJ1-1, with D perhaps matching TRBD1 (5 bases). Germline CDR1 KGHDR, CDR2 SFDVKD. CDR3 size: 17 residues. V was pared by 2 bases and J by 0 bases, with 15 bases between. The chain's CDR3 is CATSDYPPEGMNTEAFF. CDR3 bases: TGTGCCACCAGTGATTACCCCCCGGAGGGGATGAACACTGAAGCTTTCTTT.

The chain carries TRBV7-3 and TRBJ2-3, with 7 bases fitting TRBD2. CDR1 is SGHTA, CDR2 FQGTGA, per germline. Trimming removed 2 bases from V and 6 bases from J; junction bases left unmatched: 5. The CDR3 has 14 amino acids. Written as DNA, the CDR3 is TGTGCCAGCAGCTTATTGCGGGGGTCGGATACGCAGTATTTT. Amino acids: CASSLLRGSDTQYF.

The rearrangement uses TRBV25-1 and TRBJ2-5; TRBD1 aligns across 11 bases. V was pared by 4 bases and J by 5 bases, with 9 bases of the junction left unmatched. Germline V gives CDR1 MGHDK, CDR2 SYGVNS. The CDR3 sequence is 16 residues long. This chain's CDR3 is CASSALDRGQVETQYF. CDR3 bases: TGTGCCAGCAGTGCTCTGGACAGGGGGCAGGTGGAGACCCAGTACTTC. Supplemented by reference TRBV25-1 and TRBJ2-5, the full variable domain reads EADIYQTPRYLVIGTGKKITLECSQTMGHDKMYWYQQDPGMELHLIHYSYGVNSTEKGDLSSESTVSRIRTEHFPLTLESARPSHTSQYLCASSALDRGQVETQYFGPGTRLLVL.

The gene calls are TRBV15 and TRBJ1-5; TRBD1 matches at 7 bases. V lost 3 bases and J lost 8; bases outside the gene matches: 10. CDR1 and CDR2 (germline): LNHNV, YYDKDF (reference sequence). The CDR3 runs to 15 residues. The CDR3 spells CATSREETGQEPQHF. For the CDR3, the DNA is TGTGCCACCAGCAGGGAAGAGACAGGGCAGGAGCCCCAGCATTTT.

The CDR3 region has the DNA TGTGCCAGCAGCTTGGCTAGCGGGAGGCTCCAAGAGCAGTACTTC. Translating it yields CASSLASGRLQEQYF. The rearrangement joins TRBV5-6 to TRBJ2-7; the match to TRBD2 covers 11 bases. Trimming at V came to 0 bases and at J to 7 bases, leaving 6 bases not matched to a gene. CDR1 is SGHDT and CDR2 is YYEEEE in the germline V gene. There are 15 residues in the CDR3.

This clone appeared a single time. The chain couples TRBV6-5 to TRBJ2-7; 9 bases match TRBD1. Germline-derived CDR1 and CDR2 are MNHEY and SVGAGI. V lost 8 bases and J lost 5; bases outside the gene matches: 7. This CDR3 has 13 residues. The CDR3 spells CASGTGNLNEQYF. In DNA, the CDR3 is TGTGCCAGCGGGACAGGGAATTTGAACGAGCAGTACTTC.

This clone was seen only a few times. This chain uses TRBV2 with TRBJ1-5, with D maybe TRBD1 (5 bases). V lost 7 bases to trimming and J lost 4 bases, with 17 bases between them. Germline-derived CDR1 and CDR2 are SNHLY and FYNNEI. The CDR3 has 15 amino acids. CDR3: CASTKRGGGNQPQHF. The CDR3 DNA reads as TGTGCCAGCACCAAAAGGGGAGGTGGGAATCAGCCCCAGCATTTT.

The chain combines TRBV15 with TRBJ2-7; TRBD1 might be the D (6 bases). V was cut by 1 base and J by 0 bases, with 10 bases left in between. Germline V lookup: CDR1 LNHNV, CDR2 YYDKDF (reference sequence). The CDR3 consists of 15 residues. CDR3 residues: CATSRGRDISYEQYF. In DNA form, the CDR3 reads TGTGCCACCAGCAGAGGACGGGACATCTCCTACGAGCAGTACTTC.

The chain joins TRBV9 to TRBJ2-1, with TRBD2 matching over 13 bases. This CDR3 spans 19 amino acids. The ends lost 4 bases at V and 2 bases at J; junction bases unmatched: 12. CDR1 is SGDLS, CDR2 YYNGEE, per germline. The CDR3 is CASSPRTSGSIGPYNEQFF. The CDR3 DNA reads TGTGCCAGCAGCCCGCGGACTAGCGGGAGTATTGGCCCCTACAATGAGCAGTTCTTC. Based on the CDR3 plus reference TRBV9 and TRBJ2-1, the full variable domain is DSGVTQTPKHLITATGQRVTLRCSPRSGDLSVYWYQQSLDQGLQFLIQYYNGEERAKGNILERFSAQQFPDLHSELNLSSLELGDSALYFCASSPRTSGSIGPYNEQFFGPGTRLTVL.